The sequence of this T cell receptor (beta chain) was determined in a study of blood T cell repertoires in COVID-19 (TCRdb year 2020). Study-wide context: Samples from collaborators originated in the United States, Italy and Spain and spanned both the acute and convalescent phases of COVID-19. The material from the prospective study consisted of cDNA or gDNA derived from T cells, B-cell-depleted T cells, or PBMCs. Subjects who had been exposed to COVID-19, were actively infected with it, or had recovered from it provided the deeply sampled blood TCRbeta repertoires that made up the dataset. The repertoires were released in a freely available public database meant as a resource for research on the immune response to SARS-CoV-2. The samples were drawn from two sources: the first 160 participants of the ongoing ImmuneRACE study, and 1,000 to 1,500 subjects contributed by 6 global collaborators. A de-identified subject ID, COVID-19 status, age in years and sex were almost always included in the sample metadata. Where HLA class I and class II types were available, the types were taken from metadata supplied by the sample provider, not from assay-based typing.

As regards this clone: What antigen it recognizes has not been identified. Nothing much larger sits one base from this clone, and base qualities are not available.

Collaborating institutions collected whole blood in K2EDTA tubes following their own protocols. For TCRbeta analysis, collaborators shipped samples in one of three forms: frozen whole blood, isolated PBMCs, or DNA extracted from either of those sample types. Broad study findings and their caveats: Clinical and demographic metadata were provided uncurated, with the amount varying by source and participant.

Cut back by 1 base and 7 bases, the V and J ends lie 11 bases apart. The germline V gene (reference sequence) yields LGHDT for CDR1 and YNNKEL for CDR2. The CDR3 holds 15 amino acids from the cysteine to the phenylalanine. The entry retains the CDR3 DNA only, 45 bases that are in frame from base 1. TCRbeta CDR3 regions were amplified from genomic DNA using the immunoSEQ Assay, a bias-controlled multiplex PCR. As for the original processing: The number of nucleated cells in each sample was estimated by amplification of reference gene primers within the assay. To quantify the absolute abundance of each unique TCRbeta CDR3 rearrangement, sequence reads were collapsed and filtered. Productive Simpson clonality was computed per sample as the square root of Simpson's diversity index over productive rearrangements. What TCRdb holds here is the immuneACCESS table cut down to in-frame rearrangements. Part of the clones is not present; checked against another copy, under half of the missing clones reflect an unresolved V gene, and the others are unexplained. That table gives V, J and clone size, and the DNA gave D and trimming. The sample table shows approximately 350,000 clones, and roughly 90% are seen once. More than 1% of the sample rests with the top ten.

The sequence derives from a man aged 40-55 years with acute or convalescent COVID-19. This sequence uses TRBV3-1 (or the pseudogene TRBV3-2) and TRBJ1-6; 5 matching bases give a weak D call of TRBD1. Material: peripheral blood. The CDR3 protein sequence reads: CASSQGGTLNSPLHF. The DNA sequence is TGTGCCAGCAGCCAAGGAGGGACTTTAAATTCACCCCTCCACTTT.